This note documents a single TCR beta chain sequence. V dropped 2 bases and J dropped 2 bases, with 13 bases sitting between them. The CDR3 length is 15 residues. Germline V gives CDR1 MNHNS, CDR2 SASEGT. This entry is derived from a study of T cell responses to AZD1222 COVID-19 vaccine. Method: immunoSEQ multiplex PCR; TCRdb's copy keeps in-frame clones and lacks some. The table includes 89,000 or so clones, around 93% detected once. This chain uses TRBV6-1 with TRBJ2-7; D remains unclear. This sequence originates from an adult who received the AZD1222 COVID-19 vaccine. The sample was peripheral blood, taken 28 days after the second AZD1222 dose. The CDR3 DNA reads as TGTGCCAGCAGTGAATCGGTCCTTGGAGCCTACGAGCAGTACTTC. Translating gives CASSESVLGAYEQYF.